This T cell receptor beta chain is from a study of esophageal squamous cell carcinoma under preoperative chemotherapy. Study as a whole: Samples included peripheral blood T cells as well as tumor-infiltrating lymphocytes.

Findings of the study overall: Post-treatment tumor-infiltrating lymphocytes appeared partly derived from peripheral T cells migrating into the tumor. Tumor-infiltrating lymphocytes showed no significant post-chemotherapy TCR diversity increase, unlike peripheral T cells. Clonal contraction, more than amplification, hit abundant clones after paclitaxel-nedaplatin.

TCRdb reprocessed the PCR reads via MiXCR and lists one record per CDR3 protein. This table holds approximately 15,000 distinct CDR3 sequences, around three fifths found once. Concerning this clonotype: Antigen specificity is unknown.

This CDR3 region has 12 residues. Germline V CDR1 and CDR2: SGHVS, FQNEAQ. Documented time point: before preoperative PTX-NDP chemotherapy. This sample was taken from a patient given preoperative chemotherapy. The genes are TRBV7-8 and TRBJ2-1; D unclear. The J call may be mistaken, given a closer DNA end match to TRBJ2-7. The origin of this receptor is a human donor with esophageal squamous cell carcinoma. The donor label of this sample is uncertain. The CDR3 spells CASSLASREQYF. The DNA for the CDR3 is TGTGCCAGCAGCTTAGCCTCCCGCGAGCAGTACTTC.